The rows below give T cell receptor beta chains drawn from one sample of a study of blood T cell repertoires in COVID-19. Generated by immunoSEQ multiplex PCR, the TCRdb table keeps only in-frame clones and is missing some. Here the sample spans some 270,000 clones, around 88% being singletons. The sample taken for sequencing was peripheral blood. All receptors come from a woman older than 75 with COVID-19, enrolled during active disease. The CDR3 runs from the conserved cysteine through the conserved F or W. Each record gives: J gene, D gene, V gene, CDR3 DNA, CDR3 protein. The D gene is left open where the match is weak.

TRBJ2-5,TRBD1,TRBV18,TGTGCCAGCTCACCTGGACAGGGAAGTTTTTGGGAGACCCAGTACTTC,CASSPGQGSFWETQYF
TRBJ2-5,NA,TRBV5-1,TGCGCCAGCAGCAAACAAGACGGGGAGACCCAGTACTTC,CASSKQDGETQYF
TRBJ2-5,NA,TRBV4-2,TGTGCCAGCAGCTTACGGGACAACCAAGAGACCCAGTACTTC,CASSLRDNQETQYF
TRBJ2-2,TRBD1,TRBV7-9,TGTGCCAGCAGTCCGCACCAGGGGGTGAACACCGGGGAGCTGTTTTTT,CASSPHQGVNTGELFF
TRBJ1-6,TRBD1,TRBV7-2,TGTGCCAGCAGCTTCGGACAGGGAGGGATACCCCTCCACTTT,CASSFGQGGIPLHF
TRBJ1-4,TRBD1,TRBV10-1,TGCGCCAGCAGCCGAGGGGGACAGAGGGATGAAAAACTGTTTTTT,CASSRGGQRDEKLFF
TRBJ1-1,NA,TRBV28,TGTGCCAGCCGCCTAGCCCAAACTGAAGCTTTCTTT,CASRLAQTEAFF
TRBJ2-1,NA,TRBV20-1,TGCAGTGGCGAGGGAAGAGAGCAGTTCTTC,CSGEGREQFF
TRBJ1-2,TRBD1,TRBV9,TGTGCCAGCAGCCCCGGGACAGGGGGCCTCCAAGGAGGCTACACCTTC,CASSPGTGGLQGGYTF
TRBJ2-2,NA,TRBV5-1,TGCGCCAGCAGCTTGAGCGGCCGAAACACCGGGGAGCTGTTTTTT,CASSLSGRNTGELFF
TRBJ1-1,NA,TRBV7-6,TGTGCCAGCAGCTTAAGACCGGGGATTGACTCTGAAGCTTTCTTT,CASSLRPGIDSEAFF
TRBJ2-1,TRBD2,TRBV6-4,TGTGCCAGCAGTTTCCGGGGGGGGAGTGCCTACAATGAGCAGTTCTTC,CASSFRGGSAYNEQFF
TRBJ2-1,TRBD2,TRBV18,TGTGCCAGCTCACCACCGGGCGGGGGGGCCAATGAGCAGTTCTTC,CASSPPGGGANEQFF
TRBJ1-5,TRBD1,TRBV6-5,TGTGCCAGCAGGACAGGGACCGATCAGCCCCAGCATTTT,CASRTGTDQPQHF